The clone carrying this T cell receptor (beta chain) has only a few counts. Its antigen is undetermined. TCRdb analysed the RACE reads with MiXCR anew, one entry per CDR3 protein. This table holds 85,000 to 95,000 distinct CDR3 sequences, 11% found once. The record originates from a study of human T cells and chemical hapten exposure. Findings and caveats of the study: No alteration of TCRs above 1 in 1000 frequency was seen with DPC sensitization.

The CDR3 contains 15 residues. The V gene's germline CDR1 is SGHVS and CDR2 FNYEAQ. Trimming shortened V by 5 bases and J by 9 bases, and 20 bases separated the two germline ends. Time point here: patch test 2, 6 weeks after DPC sensitization. The sample's treatment: therapeutic diphenylcyclopropenone sensitization with weekly scalp DPC. The sequences come from whole blood, collected in connection with sensitization to the hapten diphenylcyclopropenone (DPC). The TCR was taken from a man in his forties or fifties with alopecia areata. Some clones in this sample may be carry-over from other donors' samples. The J gene is TRBJ2-1, the V gene TRBV7-6; no clear D gene. CDR3 coding DNA: TGTGCCAGCAGCGTCCGGACCCTTGGACCTGGTGAGCAGTTCTTC. Its translation: CASSVRTLGPGEQFF. Full variable domain (remainder filled in from reference TRBV7-6 and TRBJ2-1): GAGVSQSPRYKVTKRGQDVALRCDPISGHVSLYWYRQALGQGPEFLTYFNYEAQQDKSGLPNDRFSAERPEGSISTLTIQRTEQRDSAMYRCASSVRTLGPGEQFFGPGTRLTVL.